This TCR beta chain was recorded in a study of T cells after yellow fever vaccination. Via MiXCR, TCRdb re-called the 5' RACE reads, giving one row per CDR3 protein. The table shows around 260,000 distinct CDR3 sequences, with around 4.9% occurring only once. This CDR3 region has 13 residues. The chain couples TRBV21-1 to TRBJ2-1; the table's D call of TRBD1 was not tested on the DNA. TRBV21-1 is described as a pseudogene. The sequencing here drew on CD4+ T cells sorted from PBMCs, taken on the day of the yellow fever booster vaccination. This receptor was taken from a man aged 18 to 29 who received the YFV17D yellow fever vaccine. Written as DNA, the CDR3 is TGTGCCAGCAGCGTACAAGGGGGCATTGAGCAGTTCTTC. It is translated as CASSVQGGIEQFF.